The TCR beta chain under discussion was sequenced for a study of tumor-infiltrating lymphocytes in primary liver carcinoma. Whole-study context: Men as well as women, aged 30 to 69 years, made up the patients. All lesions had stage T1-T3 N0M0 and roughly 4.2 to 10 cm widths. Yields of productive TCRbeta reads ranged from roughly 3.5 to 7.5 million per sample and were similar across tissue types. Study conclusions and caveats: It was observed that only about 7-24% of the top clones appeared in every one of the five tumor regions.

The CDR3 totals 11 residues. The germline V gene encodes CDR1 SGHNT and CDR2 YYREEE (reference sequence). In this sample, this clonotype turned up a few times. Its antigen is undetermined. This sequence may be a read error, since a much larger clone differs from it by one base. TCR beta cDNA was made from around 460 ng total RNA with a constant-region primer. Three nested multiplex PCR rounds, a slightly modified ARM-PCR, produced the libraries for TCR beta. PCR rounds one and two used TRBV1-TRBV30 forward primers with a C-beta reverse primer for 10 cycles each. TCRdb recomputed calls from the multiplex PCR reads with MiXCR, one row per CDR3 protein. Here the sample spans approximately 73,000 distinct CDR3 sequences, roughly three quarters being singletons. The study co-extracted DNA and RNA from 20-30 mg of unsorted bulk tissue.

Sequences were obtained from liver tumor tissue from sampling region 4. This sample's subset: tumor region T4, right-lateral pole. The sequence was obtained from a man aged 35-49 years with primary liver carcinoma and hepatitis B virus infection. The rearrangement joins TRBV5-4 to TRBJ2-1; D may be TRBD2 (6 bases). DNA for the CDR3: TGTGCCAGCAGCTTTAGCGGTGAGCAGTCCTTC. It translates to CASSFSGEQSF.